Ten or more counts support the clone carrying this T cell receptor beta chain. The data were obtained in a study of blood T cells in healthy people across ages. The CDR3 sequence is 17 residues long. Trimming pared 0 bases from V and 6 bases from J, leaving 19 bases between. CDR1 SGHDT and CDR2 YYEEEE come from the germline V gene. For the second PCR, which ran for roughly 6 to 12 cycles, a sample-barcoded 5' primer and a J-beta primer mix were used. One entry per CDR3 protein results from TCRdb running MiXCR on the 5' RACE reads. The repertoire holds more than 900,000 distinct CDR3 sequences, with under 35% as singletons. These records were also assigned to another study, of T cells of mothers and their children.

The sample comprised blood. The sequence derives from a middle-aged woman in good health. V and J are TRBV5-6 and TRBJ2-1, with D possibly being TRBD1 or TRBD2 (5 bases each). The CDR3: CASSLAQGGPGTNEQFF. DNA of the CDR3: TGTGCCAGCAGCTTGGCTCAGGGCGGCCCGGGGACCAATGAGCAGTTCTTC.